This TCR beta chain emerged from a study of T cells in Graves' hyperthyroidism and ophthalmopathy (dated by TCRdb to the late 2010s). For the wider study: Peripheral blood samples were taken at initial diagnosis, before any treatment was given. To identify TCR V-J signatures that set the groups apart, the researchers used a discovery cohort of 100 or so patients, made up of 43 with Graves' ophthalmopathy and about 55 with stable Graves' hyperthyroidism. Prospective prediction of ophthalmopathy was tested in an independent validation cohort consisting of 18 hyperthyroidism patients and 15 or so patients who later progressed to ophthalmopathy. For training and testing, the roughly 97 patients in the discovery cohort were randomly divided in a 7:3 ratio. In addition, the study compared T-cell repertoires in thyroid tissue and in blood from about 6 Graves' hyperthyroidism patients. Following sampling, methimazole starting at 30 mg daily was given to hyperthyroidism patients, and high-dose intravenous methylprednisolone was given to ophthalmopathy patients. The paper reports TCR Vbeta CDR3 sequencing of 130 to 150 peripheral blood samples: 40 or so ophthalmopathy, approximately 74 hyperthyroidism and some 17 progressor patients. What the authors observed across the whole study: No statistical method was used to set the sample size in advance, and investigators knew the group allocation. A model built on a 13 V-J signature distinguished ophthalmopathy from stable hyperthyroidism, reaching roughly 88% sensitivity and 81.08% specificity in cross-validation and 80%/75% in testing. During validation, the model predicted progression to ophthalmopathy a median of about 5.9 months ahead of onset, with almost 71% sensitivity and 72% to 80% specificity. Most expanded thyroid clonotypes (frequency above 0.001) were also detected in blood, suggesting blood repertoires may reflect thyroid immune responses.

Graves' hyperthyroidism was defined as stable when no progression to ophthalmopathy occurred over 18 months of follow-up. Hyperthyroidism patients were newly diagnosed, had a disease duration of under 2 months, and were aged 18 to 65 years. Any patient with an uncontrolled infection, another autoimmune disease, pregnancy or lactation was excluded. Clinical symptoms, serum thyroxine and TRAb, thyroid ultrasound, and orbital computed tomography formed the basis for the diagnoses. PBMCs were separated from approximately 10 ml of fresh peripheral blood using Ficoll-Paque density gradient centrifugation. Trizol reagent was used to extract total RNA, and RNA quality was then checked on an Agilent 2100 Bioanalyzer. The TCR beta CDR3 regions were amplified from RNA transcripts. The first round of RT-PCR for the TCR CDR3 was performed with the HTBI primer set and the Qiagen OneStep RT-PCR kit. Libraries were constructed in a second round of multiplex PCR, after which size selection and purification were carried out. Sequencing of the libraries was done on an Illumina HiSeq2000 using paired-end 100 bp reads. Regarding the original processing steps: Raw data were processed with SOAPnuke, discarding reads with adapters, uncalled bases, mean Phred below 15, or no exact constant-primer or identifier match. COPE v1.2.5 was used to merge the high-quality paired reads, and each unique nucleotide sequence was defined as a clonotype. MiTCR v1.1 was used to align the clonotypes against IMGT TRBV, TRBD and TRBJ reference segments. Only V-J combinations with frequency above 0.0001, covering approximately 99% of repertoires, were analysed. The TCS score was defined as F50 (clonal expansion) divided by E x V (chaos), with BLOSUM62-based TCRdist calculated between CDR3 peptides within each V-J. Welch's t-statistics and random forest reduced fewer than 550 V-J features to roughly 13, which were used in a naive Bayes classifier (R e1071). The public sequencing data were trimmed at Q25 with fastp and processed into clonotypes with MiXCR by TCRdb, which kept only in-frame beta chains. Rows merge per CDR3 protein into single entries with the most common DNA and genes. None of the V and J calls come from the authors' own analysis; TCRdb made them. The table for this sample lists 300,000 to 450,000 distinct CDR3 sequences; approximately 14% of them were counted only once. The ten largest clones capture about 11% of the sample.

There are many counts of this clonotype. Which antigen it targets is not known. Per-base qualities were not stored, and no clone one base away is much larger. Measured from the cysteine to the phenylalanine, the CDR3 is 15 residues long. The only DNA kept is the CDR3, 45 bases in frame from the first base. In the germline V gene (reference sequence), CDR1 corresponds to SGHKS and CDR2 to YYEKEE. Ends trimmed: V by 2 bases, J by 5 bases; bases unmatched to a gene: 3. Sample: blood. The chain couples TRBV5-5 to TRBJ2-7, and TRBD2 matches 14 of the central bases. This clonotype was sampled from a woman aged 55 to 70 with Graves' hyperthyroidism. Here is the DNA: TGTGCCAGCAGCTTAAAGGGACTAGCGGGAGACGAGCAGTACTTC. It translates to CASSLKGLAGDEQYF. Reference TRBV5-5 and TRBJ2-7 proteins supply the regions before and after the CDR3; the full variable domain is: DAGVTQSPTHLIKTRGQQVTLRCSPISGHKSVSWYQQVLGQGPQFIFQYYEKEERGRGNFPDRFSARQFPNYSSELNVNALLLGDSALYLCASSLKGLAGDEQYFGPGTRLTVT.